What follows are 18 T cell receptor beta chains derived from one specimen sequenced in a study of blood T cell repertoires in COVID-19. Produced via immunoSEQ multiplex PCR; TCRdb's table is partial and in-frame only. The sample has 20,000 to 25,000 clones, 65% to 90% seen once. Sequenced material: peripheral blood. The receptors come from a woman older than 75 with acute or convalescent COVID-19.

This clone showed up just a few times. The chain recombines TRBV14 with TRBJ1-4; D is possibly TRBD1 (5 bases). The germline V gene has CDR1 SGHDN and CDR2 FVKESK. V shed 3 bases and J shed 7 bases, with 9 bases lying between them. This CDR3 comprises 13 residues. The CDR3 loop is CASSQQGSEKLFF. Written as DNA, the CDR3 is TGTGCCAGCAGCCAGCAGGGCTCTGAAAAACTGTTTTTT.

The V gene is TRBV6-5, the J gene TRBJ1-2, with 8 bases aligning to TRBD1. The CDR3 covers 16 residues. Trimming at V came to 4 bases and at J to 7 bases, leaving 14 bases not matched to a gene. In germline, CDR1 is MNHEY, CDR2 SVGAGI. The CDR3: CASSSPRRTGQGGYTF. The CDR3 DNA reads as TGTGCCAGCAGTTCCCCTCGACGGACAGGGCAGGGTGGCTACACCTTC.

The chain employs TRBV27 and TRBJ1-6, with TRBD1 matching over 9 bases. Germline assignment: CDR1 MNHEY and CDR2 SMNVEV (reference sequence). With 3 bases clipped from V and 6 bases from J, the junction kept 3 bases outside the gene matches. CDR3 length equals 15 residues. The CDR3: CASSFGTGTNSPLHF. CDR3 coding DNA: TGTGCCAGCAGTTTCGGGACAGGGACTAATTCACCCCTCCACTTT.

The V and J genes are TRBV5-4 and TRBJ2-3; D call uncertain. The CDR3 is made up of 13 amino acids. From germline, CDR1 is SGHNT and CDR2 YYREEE (reference sequence). V was trimmed by 0 bases and J by 5 bases, leaving 7 bases between them. For the CDR3, the DNA is TGTGCCAGCAGCTTGGAACGGAGAGATACGCAGTATTTT. Translated, it gives CASSLERRDTQYF.

The V call is TRBV6-4, the J call TRBJ2-2, with TRBD1 matching 8 bases. This CDR3 spans 13 amino acids. The J segment lost 12 bases and the V segment lost 3 bases, leaving 6 bases of the junction unmatched. From germline, CDR1 is MRHNA and CDR2 SNTAGT. The CDR3 nucleotides are TGTGCCAGCAGTGATCAGAGGACAGGGAAGCTGTTTTTT. It is translated as CASSDQRTGKLFF.

The chain couples TRBV5-1 to TRBJ1-2; D is possibly TRBD1 (6 bases). There are 16 residues in the CDR3. Germline values: CDR1 SGHRS, CDR2 YFSETQ. V lost 0 bases to trimming and J lost 3 bases, with 15 bases between them. CDR3 amino acids: CASSLGIQGNDYGYTF. CDR3 DNA: TGCGCCAGCAGCTTGGGGATACAGGGAAACGACTATGGCTACACCTTC. Using reference TRBV5-1 and TRBJ1-2 for the parts outside the CDR3, the full variable domain is KAGVTQTPRYLIKTRGQQVTLSCSPISGHRSVSWYQQTPGQGLQFLFEYFSETQRNKGNFPGRFSGRQFSNSRSEMNVSTLELGDSALYLCASSLGIQGNDYGYTFGSGTRLTVV.

Concerning this clone itself: Additional DNA sequences in this sample encode the identical CDR3. V and J are TRBV19 and TRBJ1-4; 7 nucleotides line up with TRBD1. The trim removed 9 bases at V and 0 bases at J, leaving 4 bases unmatched. The germline V gene encodes CDR1 LNHDA and CDR2 SQIVND (reference sequence). The CDR3 covers 14 residues. In nucleotides, the CDR3 is TGTGCCAGCACTGACAGGGCAACTAATGAAAAACTGTTTTTT. As protein: CASTDRATNEKLFF.

The chain carries TRBV11-3 and TRBJ2-2, with 7 bases lining up with TRBD2. Germline CDR1 is SGHNT and CDR2 is YENEEA. This CDR3 has 16 residues. J lost 7 bases, V lost 0 bases, and 8 bases had no gene match. The CDR3 sequence is CASSLEASGDNGELFF. In nucleotides, the CDR3 is TGTGCCAGCAGCTTAGAGGCTAGCGGCGATAACGGGGAGCTGTTTTTT. The full variable domain, with the rest looked up from reference TRBV11-3 and TRBJ2-2, is EAGVVQSPRYKIIEKKQPVAFWCNPISGHNTLYWYLQNLGQGPELLIRYENEEAVDDSQLPKDRFSAERLKGVDSTLKIQPAELGDSAVYLCASSLEASGDNGELFFGEGSRLTVL.

The chain links TRBV7-2 to TRBJ2-2; D remains ambiguous. Trimming took off 4 bases at V and 5 bases at J, with 8 bases between the two ends. Looked up from germline, CDR1 is SGHTA and CDR2 is FQGNSA. The CDR3 runs to 13 residues. CDR3 amino acids: CASSSTVTGELFF. The CDR3, as DNA: TGTGCCAGCAGCTCAACGGTAACCGGGGAGCTGTTTTTT.

The J gene is TRBJ2-5, the V gene TRBV3-1 (or the pseudogene TRBV3-2); 9 bases agree with TRBD1. Germline CDR1 reads LGHDT; CDR2 reads YNNKEL (reference sequence). V lost 1 base and J lost 5; bases outside the gene matches: 11. The CDR3 runs to 17 residues. The CDR3 protein is CASSQGDVTGGLETQYF. CDR3 nucleotide sequence: TGTGCCAGCAGCCAAGGAGATGTGACAGGGGGTCTGGAGACCCAGTACTTC.

The genes are TRBV3-1 (or the pseudogene TRBV3-2) and TRBJ2-3; weak D call: TRBD2 (5 bases). Trimming took 0 bases from V and 4 from J, leaving 5 bases between them. CDR1 and CDR2 (germline): LGHDT, YNNKEL (reference sequence). The CDR3 length is 13 residues. The CDR3 protein is CASSQDSADTQYF. The CDR3, as DNA: TGTGCCAGCAGCCAAGATAGCGCAGATACGCAGTATTTT.

This clone was seen only once. V is TRBV18 and J is TRBJ2-1, with a weak D call TRBD1 (5 bases). The CDR3 contains 17 residues. Germline assignment: CDR1 KGHSH and CDR2 LQKENI. V dropped 0 bases and J dropped 1 base, with 13 bases sitting between them. The CDR3 region is CASSPPSGRVSYNEQFF. The CDR3 DNA sequence: TGTGCCAGCTCACCACCGTCGGGCAGGGTTTCCTACAATGAGCAGTTCTTC.

The chain carries TRBV4-1 and TRBJ1-2; 10 bases are shared with TRBD1. The junction had 6 bases not matched to a gene; V was cut back by 7 bases and J by 1 base. Germline CDR1 is MGHRA and CDR2 is YSYEKL. This CDR3 has 15 residues. CDR3 sequence: CASKLGQGVNYGYTF. CDR3 coding DNA: TGCGCCAGCAAACTCGGACAGGGGGTTAACTATGGCTACACCTTC.

The chain couples TRBV10-3 to TRBJ1-1, with D possibly TRBD1 on 6 matching bases. Germline V gene data show CDR1 as ENHRY and CDR2 as SYGVKD. The CDR3 sequence is 15 residues long. V lost 2 bases, J lost 4 bases, and 14 bases lay in between. CDR3 nucleotide sequence: TGTGCCATCAGTGAGGGAAGGGGGGGCCCCACTGAAGCTTTCTTT. Its translation is CAISEGRGGPTEAFF.

The chain carries TRBV15 and TRBJ1-4; TRBD1 matches 11 bases. The length of the CDR3 is 18 residues. Germline V gene data show CDR1 as LNHNV and CDR2 as YYDKDF (reference sequence). After removal of 1 base from V and 8 bases from J, the junction contained 12 bases not matched to a gene. The CDR3 DNA follows: TGTGCCACCAGCAGAGGCCCTAAACCGGGACAGGGGGAAGAAAAACTGTTTTTT. It translates to CATSRGPKPGQGEEKLFF.

The rearrangement links TRBV7-9 to TRBJ1-1, with unresolved D. CDR1 is SEHNR and CDR2 is FQNEAQ in the germline V gene (reference sequence). This CDR3 contains 14 residues. Trimming removed 2 bases from V and 6 bases from J, with 13 bases in between. The CDR3 region is CASSLPPGNAEAFF. The CDR3 DNA sequence: TGTGCCAGCAGCTTACCGCCGGGAAACGCTGAAGCTTTCTTT.

The rearrangement uses TRBV4-1 and TRBJ2-1, with 14 bases matching TRBD2. With V trimmed by 3 bases and J by 8 bases, 6 bases remained unmatched. Germline-derived CDR1 and CDR2 are MGHRA and YSYEKL. This CDR3 contains 16 residues. In DNA, the CDR3 is TGCGCCAGCAGCCAGGCGGGACTAGCGGGAGCCTATGAGCAGTTCTTC. It encodes CASSQAGLAGAYEQFF.

This clone has only a few counts. The chain couples TRBV7-2 to TRBJ2-7; 14 positions match TRBD2. V lost 1 base, J lost 4 bases, and 9 bases stayed unmatched. Germline CDR1 SGHTA, CDR2 FQGNSA. CDR3 length: 18 residues. The CDR3 loop reads CASSLGTSGRRLGYEQYF. The CDR3 DNA follows: TGTGCCAGCAGCTTAGGGACTAGCGGGAGGAGGTTAGGGTACGAGCAGTACTTC. The variable domain in full, with the rest retrieved from reference TRBV7-2 and TRBJ2-7, is GAGVSQSPSNKVTEKGKDVELRCDPISGHTALYWYRQSLGQGLEFLIYFQGNSAPDKSGLPSDRFSAERTGGSVSTLTIQRTQQEDSAVYLCASSLGTSGRRLGYEQYFGPGTRLTVT.